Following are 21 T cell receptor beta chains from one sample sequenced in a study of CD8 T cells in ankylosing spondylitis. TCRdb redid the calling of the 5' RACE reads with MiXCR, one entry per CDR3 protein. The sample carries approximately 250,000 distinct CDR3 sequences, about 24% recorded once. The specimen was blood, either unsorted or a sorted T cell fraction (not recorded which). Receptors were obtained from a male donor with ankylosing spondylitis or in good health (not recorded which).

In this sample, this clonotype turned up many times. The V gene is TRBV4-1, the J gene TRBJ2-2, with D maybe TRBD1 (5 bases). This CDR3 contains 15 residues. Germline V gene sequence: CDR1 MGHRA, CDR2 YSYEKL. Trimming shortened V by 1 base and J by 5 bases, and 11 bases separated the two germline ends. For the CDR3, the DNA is TGCGCCAGCAGCCAAGCAGGGCTCGGTACCGGGGAGCTGTTTTTT. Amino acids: CASSQAGLGTGELFF.

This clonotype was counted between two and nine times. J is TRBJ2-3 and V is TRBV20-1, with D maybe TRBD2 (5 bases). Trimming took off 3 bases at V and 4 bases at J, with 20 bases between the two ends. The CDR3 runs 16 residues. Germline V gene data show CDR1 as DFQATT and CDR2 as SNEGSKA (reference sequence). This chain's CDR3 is CSASGGATAGSDTQYF. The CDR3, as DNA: TGCAGTGCTAGCGGAGGAGCAACCGCCGGTTCAGATACGCAGTATTTT.

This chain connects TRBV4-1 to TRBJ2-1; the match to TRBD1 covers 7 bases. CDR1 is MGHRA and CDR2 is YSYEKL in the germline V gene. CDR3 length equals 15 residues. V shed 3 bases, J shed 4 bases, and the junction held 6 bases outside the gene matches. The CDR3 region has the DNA TGCGCCAGCAGCCACCGGGACAGTGCGTACAATGAGCAGTTCTTC. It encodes CASSHRDSAYNEQFF.

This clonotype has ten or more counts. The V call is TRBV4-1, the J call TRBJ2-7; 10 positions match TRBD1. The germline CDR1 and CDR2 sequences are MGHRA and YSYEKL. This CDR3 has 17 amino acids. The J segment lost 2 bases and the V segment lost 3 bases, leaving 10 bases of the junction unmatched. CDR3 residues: CASSHYRSGTGAYEQYF. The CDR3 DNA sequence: TGCGCCAGCAGCCATTACCGGTCCGGGACAGGGGCCTACGAGCAGTACTTC.

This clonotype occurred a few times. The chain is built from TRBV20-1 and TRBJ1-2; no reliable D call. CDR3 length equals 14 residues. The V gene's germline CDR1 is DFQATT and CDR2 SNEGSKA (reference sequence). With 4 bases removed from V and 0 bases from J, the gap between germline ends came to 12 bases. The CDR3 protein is CSAMLVGANYGYTF. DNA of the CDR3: TGCAGTGCTATGTTAGTTGGAGCTAACTATGGCTACACCTTC.

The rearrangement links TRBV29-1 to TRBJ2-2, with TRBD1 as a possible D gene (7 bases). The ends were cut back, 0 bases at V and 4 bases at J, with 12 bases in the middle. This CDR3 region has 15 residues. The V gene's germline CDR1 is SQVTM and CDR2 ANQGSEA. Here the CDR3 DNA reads TGCAGCGTTGAAGACTGGAGGGGGCTCACCGGGGAGCTGTTTTTT. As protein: CSVEDWRGLTGELFF.

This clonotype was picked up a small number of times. In nucleotides, the CDR3 is TGTGCCAGCAGTTTATATTACAGCGGTCGTGTGAATGAAAAACTGTTTTTT. Protein: CASSLYYSGRVNEKLFF. The rearrangement uses TRBV28 and TRBJ1-4; D uncertain. The V gene lost 1 base and the J gene lost 5 bases, with 17 bases spanning the gap. The germline CDR1 and CDR2 sequences are MDHEN and SYDVKM. The CDR3 consists of 17 residues.

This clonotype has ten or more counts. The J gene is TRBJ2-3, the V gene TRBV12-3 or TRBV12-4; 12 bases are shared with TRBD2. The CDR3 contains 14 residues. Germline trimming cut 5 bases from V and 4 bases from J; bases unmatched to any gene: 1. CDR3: CASSRTSGADTQYF. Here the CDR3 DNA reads TGTGCCAGCAGTCGGACTAGCGGGGCAGATACGCAGTATTTT.

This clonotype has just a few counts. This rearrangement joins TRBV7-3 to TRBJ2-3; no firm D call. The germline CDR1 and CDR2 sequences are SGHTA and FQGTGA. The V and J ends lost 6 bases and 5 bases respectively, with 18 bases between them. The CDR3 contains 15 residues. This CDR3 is CASSRNFQTGDTQYF. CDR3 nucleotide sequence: TGTGCCAGCAGTCGCAATTTTCAAACGGGAGATACGCAGTATTTT. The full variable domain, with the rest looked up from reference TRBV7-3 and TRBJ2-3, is GAGVSQTPSNKVTEKGKYVELRCDPISGHTALYWYRQSLGQGPEFLIYFQGTGAADDSGLPNDRFFAVRPEGSVSTLKIQRTERGDSAVYLCASSRNFQTGDTQYFGPGTRLTVL.

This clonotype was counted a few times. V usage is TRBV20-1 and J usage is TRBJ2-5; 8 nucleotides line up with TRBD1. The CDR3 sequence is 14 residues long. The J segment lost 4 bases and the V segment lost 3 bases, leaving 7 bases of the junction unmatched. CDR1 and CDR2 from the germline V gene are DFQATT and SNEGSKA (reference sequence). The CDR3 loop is CSASRGTGGETQYF. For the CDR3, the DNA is TGCAGTGCTAGTAGGGGTACAGGGGGAGAGACCCAGTACTTC.

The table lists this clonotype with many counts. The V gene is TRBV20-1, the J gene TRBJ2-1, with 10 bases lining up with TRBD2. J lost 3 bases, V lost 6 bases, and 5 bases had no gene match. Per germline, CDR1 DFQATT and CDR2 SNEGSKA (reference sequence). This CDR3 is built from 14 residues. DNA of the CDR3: TGCAGTGCCAAAGGACTAGCGGACTACAATGAGCAGTTCTTC. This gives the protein CSAKGLADYNEQFF.

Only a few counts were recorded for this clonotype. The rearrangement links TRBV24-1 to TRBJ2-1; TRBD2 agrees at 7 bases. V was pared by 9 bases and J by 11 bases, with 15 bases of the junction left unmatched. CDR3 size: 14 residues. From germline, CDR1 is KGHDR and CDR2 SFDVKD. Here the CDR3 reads CATGRDGGLDQQFF. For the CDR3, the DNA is TGTGCCACCGGGAGGGACGGAGGGTTGGATCAGCAGTTCTTC.

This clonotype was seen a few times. CDR3 region: CSATGLSGVRSYEQYF. The CDR3 DNA is TGCAGTGCTACCGGGCTTAGCGGGGTCCGCTCCTACGAGCAGTACTTC. The chain links TRBV20-1 to TRBJ2-7, with 8 bases lining up with TRBD2. The CDR3 has 16 residues. CDR1 DFQATT and CDR2 SNEGSKA come from the germline V gene (reference sequence). V gave up 4 bases and J gave up 0 bases; unmatched junction bases: 11.

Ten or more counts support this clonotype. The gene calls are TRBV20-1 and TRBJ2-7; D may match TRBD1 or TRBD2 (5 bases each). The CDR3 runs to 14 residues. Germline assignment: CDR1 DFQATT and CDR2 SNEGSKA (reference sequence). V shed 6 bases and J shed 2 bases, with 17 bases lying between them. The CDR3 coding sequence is TGCAGTGCGACCAAACGGGACCTTCCCTACGAGCAGTACTTC. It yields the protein CSATKRDLPYEQYF.

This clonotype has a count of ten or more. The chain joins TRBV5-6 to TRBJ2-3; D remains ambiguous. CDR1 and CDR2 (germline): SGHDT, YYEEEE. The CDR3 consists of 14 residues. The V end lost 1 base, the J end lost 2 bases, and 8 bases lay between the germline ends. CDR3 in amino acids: CASSLTLITDTQYF. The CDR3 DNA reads TGTGCCAGCAGCTTGACTCTAATCACAGATACGCAGTATTTT.

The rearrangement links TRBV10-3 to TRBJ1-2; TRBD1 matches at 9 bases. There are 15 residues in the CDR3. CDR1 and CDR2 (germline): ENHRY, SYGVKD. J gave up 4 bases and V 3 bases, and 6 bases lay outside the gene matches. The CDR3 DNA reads TGTGCCATCAGTGATCCTCGGACAGGGGCCTATGGCTACACCTTC. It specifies CAISDPRTGAYGYTF.

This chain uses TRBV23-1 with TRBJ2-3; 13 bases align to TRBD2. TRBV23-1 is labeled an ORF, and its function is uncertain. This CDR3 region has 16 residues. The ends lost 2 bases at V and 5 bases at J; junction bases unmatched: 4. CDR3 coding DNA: TGCGCCAGCAGTCAAACTAGCGGGGGGGCCCAAGATACGCAGTATTTT. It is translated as CASSQTSGGAQDTQYF.

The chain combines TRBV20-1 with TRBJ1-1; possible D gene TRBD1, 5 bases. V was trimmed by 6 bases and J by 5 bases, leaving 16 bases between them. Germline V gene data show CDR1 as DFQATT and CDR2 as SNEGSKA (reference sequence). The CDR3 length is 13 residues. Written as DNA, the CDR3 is TGCAGTGCCCCCCGGGGGAGGAAAACTGAAGCTTTCTTT. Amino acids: CSAPRGRKTEAFF.

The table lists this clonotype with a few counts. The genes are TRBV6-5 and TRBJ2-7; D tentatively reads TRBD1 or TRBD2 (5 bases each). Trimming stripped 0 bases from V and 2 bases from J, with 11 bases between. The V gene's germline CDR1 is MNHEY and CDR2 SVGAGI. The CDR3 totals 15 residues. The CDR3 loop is CASSYSRGLAYEQYF. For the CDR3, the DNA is TGTGCCAGCAGTTACTCGAGGGGCCTAGCCTACGAGCAGTACTTC.

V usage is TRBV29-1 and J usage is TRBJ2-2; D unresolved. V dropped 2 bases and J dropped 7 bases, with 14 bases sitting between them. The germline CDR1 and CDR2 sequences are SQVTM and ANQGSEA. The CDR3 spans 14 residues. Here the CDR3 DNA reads TGCAGCGTTGAACCGTCTGGGCTTGTCGGGGAGCTGTTTTTT. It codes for CSVEPSGLVGELFF.

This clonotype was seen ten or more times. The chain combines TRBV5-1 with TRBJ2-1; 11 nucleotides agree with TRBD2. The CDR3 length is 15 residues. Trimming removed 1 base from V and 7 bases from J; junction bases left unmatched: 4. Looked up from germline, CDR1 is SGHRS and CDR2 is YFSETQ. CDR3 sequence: CASSLLAGGRNEQFF. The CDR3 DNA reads TGCGCCAGCAGCTTGTTAGCGGGGGGGCGAAATGAGCAGTTCTTC.